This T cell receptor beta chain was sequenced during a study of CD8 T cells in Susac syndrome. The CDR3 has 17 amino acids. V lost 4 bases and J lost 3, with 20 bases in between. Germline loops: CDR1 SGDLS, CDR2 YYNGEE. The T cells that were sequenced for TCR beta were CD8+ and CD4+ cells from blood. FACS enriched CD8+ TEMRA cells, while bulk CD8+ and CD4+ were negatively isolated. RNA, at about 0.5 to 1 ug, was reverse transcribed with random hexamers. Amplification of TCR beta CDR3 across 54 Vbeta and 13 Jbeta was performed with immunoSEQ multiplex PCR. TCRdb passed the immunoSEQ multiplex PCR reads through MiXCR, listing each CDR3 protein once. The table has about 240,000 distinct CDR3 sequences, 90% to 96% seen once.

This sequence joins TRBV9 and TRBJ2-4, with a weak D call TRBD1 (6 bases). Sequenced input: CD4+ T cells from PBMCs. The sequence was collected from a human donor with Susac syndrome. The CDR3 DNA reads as TGTGCCAGCAGCCTACGTCAAGGGGGAATCCACAAAAACATTCAGTACTTC. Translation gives CASSLRQGGIHKNIQYF.